Listed below are T cell receptor beta chains from one sample, sequenced in a study of glioma-infiltrating T cells. TCRdb used MiXCR to reprocess the multiplex PCR reads, holding one entry per CDR3 protein. The sample lists about 140,000 distinct CDR3 sequences, 35% to 50% occurring once. Source material: glioma tissue, nonneoplastic brain tissue, or PBMCs (not recorded which). Receptors were obtained from a human donor with low-grade glioma or glioblastoma, undergoing nonglioma brain surgery, or in good health (not recorded which). The CDR3 runs from the conserved cysteine through the conserved F or W. A D gene is named only where the DNA matches it firmly. Rows may omit the clone size; those that give it use once, few, many or a size class.

v_call: TRBV11-2
j_call: TRBJ1-2
clone_size: -
d_call: -
cdr3_aa: CASSPRDGNYGYTF
cdr3_nt: TGTGCCAGCAGCCCCCGGGACGGGAACTATGGCTACACCTTC

v_call: TRBV6-1
j_call: TRBJ2-5
clone_size: many
d_call: -
cdr3_aa: CASRGAETQYF
cdr3_nt: TGTGCCAGCCGAGGGGCTGAGACCCAGTACTTC

v_call: TRBV6-5
j_call: TRBJ1-4
clone_size: -
d_call: TRBD1
cdr3_aa: CASSPTGDGEKLFF
cdr3_nt: TGTGCCAGCAGCCCGACAGGGGATGGCGAAAAACTGTTTTTT

v_call: TRBV6-2/TRBV6-3
j_call: TRBJ2-7
clone_size: -
d_call: -
cdr3_aa: CASSYSAGDSYEQYF
cdr3_nt: TGTGCCAGCAGTTACTCGGCAGGGGACTCCTACGAGCAGTACTTC

v_call: TRBV28
j_call: TRBJ1-1
clone_size: -
d_call: -
cdr3_aa: CASSSGTLNTEAFF
cdr3_nt: TGTGCCAGCAGTTCCGGGACATTGAACACTGAAGCTTTCTTT

v_call: TRBV19
j_call: TRBJ1-1
clone_size: -
d_call: TRBD1
cdr3_aa: CASSRFGQGDDGTEAFF
cdr3_nt: TGTGCCAGTAGCCGATTCGGACAGGGTGATGATGGCACTGAAGCTTTCTTT

v_call: TRBV28
j_call: TRBJ2-3
clone_size: few
d_call: TRBD1
cdr3_aa: CASSLEGASDTQYF
cdr3_nt: TGTGCCAGCAGTTTAGAGGGGGCATCAGATACGCAGTATTTT

v_call: TRBV15
j_call: TRBJ1-1
clone_size: -
d_call: -
cdr3_aa: CATSPNTGYRAFF
cdr3_nt: TGTGCCACCAGCCCTAACACAGGGTATCGAGCTTTCTTT

v_call: TRBV20-1
j_call: TRBJ1-1
clone_size: -
d_call: -
cdr3_aa: CSATRGKVTEAFF
cdr3_nt: TGCAGTGCGACTCGGGGGAAGGTAACTGAAGCTTTCTTT

v_call: TRBV10-3
j_call: TRBJ1-3
clone_size: -
d_call: TRBD1
cdr3_aa: CAIRGGQASGNTIYF
cdr3_nt: TGTGCAATCAGGGGGGGACAGGCATCTGGAAACACCATATATTTT

v_call: TRBV4-2
j_call: TRBJ2-7
clone_size: few
d_call: TRBD1
cdr3_aa: CASSRDRDSYEQYF
cdr3_nt: TGTGCCAGCAGTAGGGACAGGGACTCCTACGAGCAGTACTTC

v_call: TRBV20-1
j_call: TRBJ2-7
clone_size: -
d_call: TRBD1
cdr3_aa: CSASRGRVSYEQYF
cdr3_nt: TGCAGTGCTAGTAGGGGGCGAGTATCTTACGAGCAGTACTTC

v_call: TRBV12-3/TRBV12-4
j_call: TRBJ2-5
clone_size: many
d_call: TRBD2
cdr3_aa: CASTQGLAAQYF
cdr3_nt: TGTGCCAGCACCCAGGGACTAGCCGCCCAGTACTTC

v_call: TRBV4-2
j_call: TRBJ1-4
clone_size: few
d_call: -
cdr3_aa: CASSPGATNEKLFF
cdr3_nt: TGTGCCAGCAGCCCGGGGGCAACTAATGAAAAACTGTTTTTT

v_call: TRBV6-2/TRBV6-3
j_call: TRBJ2-3
clone_size: -
d_call: -
cdr3_aa: CASSYRVGRRTDTQYF
cdr3_nt: TGTGCCAGCAGTTACAGGGTCGGCCGTCGCACAGATACGCAGTATTTT

v_call: TRBV6-1
j_call: TRBJ2-5
clone_size: -
d_call: TRBD2
cdr3_aa: CASRLAGGLRETQYF
cdr3_nt: TGTGCCAGCAGACTAGCGGGGGGGCTTCGGGAGACCCAGTACTTC

v_call: TRBV7-2
j_call: TRBJ2-2
clone_size: -
d_call: -
cdr3_aa: CARSLAPRHGELFF
cdr3_nt: TGTGCCCGCAGCTTAGCGCCCCGGCACGGGGAGCTGTTTTTT

v_call: TRBV7-2
j_call: TRBJ1-1
clone_size: -
d_call: TRBD1
cdr3_aa: CTSSQGESTEAFF
cdr3_nt: TGTACCAGCAGCCAGGGGGAAAGCACTGAAGCTTTCTTT

v_call: TRBV6-1
j_call: TRBJ2-7
clone_size: -
d_call: -
cdr3_aa: CASSEGASYEQYF
cdr3_nt: TGTGCCAGCAGTGAAGGGGCCTCCTACGAGCAGTACTTC

v_call: TRBV27
j_call: TRBJ2-7
clone_size: -
d_call: TRBD2
cdr3_aa: CASSFASGSYEQYF
cdr3_nt: TGTGCCAGCAGTTTTGCTAGCGGCTCCTACGAGCAGTACTTC

v_call: TRBV6-2/TRBV6-3
j_call: TRBJ1-1
clone_size: few
d_call: -
cdr3_aa: CASSYGQLGNTEAFF
cdr3_nt: TGTGCCAGCAGTTACGGACAGCTAGGGAACACTGAAGCTTTCTTT

v_call: TRBV3-1
j_call: TRBJ2-3
clone_size: -
d_call: TRBD2
cdr3_aa: CASSRSGRMGTQYF
cdr3_nt: TGTGCCAGCAGCCGTAGCGGGAGGATGGGTACGCAGTATTTT

v_call: TRBV7-8
j_call: TRBJ1-5
clone_size: few
d_call: -
cdr3_aa: CASSLATSYQPQHF
cdr3_nt: TGTGCCAGCAGCTTAGCCACATCGTATCAGCCCCAGCATTTT

v_call: TRBV18
j_call: TRBJ1-1
clone_size: -
d_call: TRBD1
cdr3_aa: CASSTYRGLLNTEAFF
cdr3_nt: TGTGCCAGCTCAACATACAGGGGGCTGTTGAACACTGAAGCTTTCTTT

v_call: TRBV12-3/TRBV12-4
j_call: TRBJ2-3
clone_size: once
d_call: -
cdr3_aa: CASSHRTSTDTQYF
cdr3_nt: TGTGCCAGCAGTCACAGGACTAGCACAGATACGCAGTATTTT

v_call: TRBV6-2/TRBV6-3
j_call: TRBJ2-1
clone_size: -
d_call: -
cdr3_aa: CASSYRATRSYNEQFF
cdr3_nt: TGTGCCAGCAGTTACCGGGCCACCCGATCCTACAATGAGCAGTTCTTC

v_call: TRBV6-1
j_call: TRBJ2-2
clone_size: -
d_call: -
cdr3_aa: CASRGHTKVTGELFF
cdr3_nt: TGTGCCAGCAGGGGACACACGAAGGTCACCGGGGAGCTGTTTTTT

v_call: TRBV6-1
j_call: TRBJ2-6
clone_size: once
d_call: -
cdr3_aa: CASSSGTSHSGANVLTF
cdr3_nt: TGTGCCAGCAGCTCCGGGACCTCCCACTCTGGGGCCAACGTCCTGACTTTC

v_call: TRBV3-1
j_call: TRBJ2-1
clone_size: few
d_call: -
cdr3_aa: CASSLGTNNEQFF
cdr3_nt: TGTGCCAGCAGCCTCGGGACCAACAATGAGCAGTTCTTC

v_call: TRBV27
j_call: TRBJ1-5
clone_size: -
d_call: -
cdr3_aa: CASSSGGIDQPQHF
cdr3_nt: TGTGCCAGCAGTTCAGGAGGGATAGATCAGCCCCAGCATTTT

v_call: TRBV15
j_call: TRBJ1-4
clone_size: -
d_call: -
cdr3_aa: CATSRTAAPNEKLFF
cdr3_nt: TGTGCCACCAGTAGGACAGCTGCCCCCAATGAAAAACTGTTTTTT

v_call: TRBV2
j_call: TRBJ1-3
clone_size: -
d_call: -
cdr3_aa: CASSNLGAMGNTIYF
cdr3_nt: TGTGCCAGCAGCAATCTCGGGGCAATGGGAAACACCATATATTTT

v_call: TRBV24-1
j_call: TRBJ2-1
clone_size: -
d_call: -
cdr3_aa: CATSDSRTGRIYNEQFF
cdr3_nt: TGTGCCACCAGTGACTCCCGGACGGGACGAATCTACAATGAGCAGTTCTTC

v_call: TRBV4-1
j_call: TRBJ2-7
clone_size: -
d_call: -
cdr3_aa: CASSQDSSSYEQYF
cdr3_nt: TGCGCCAGCAGCCAAGACAGCAGCTCCTACGAGCAGTACTTC

v_call: TRBV28
j_call: TRBJ2-1
clone_size: few
d_call: -
cdr3_aa: CASSPLARSYNEQFF
cdr3_nt: TGTGCCAGCAGTCCGCTAGCGAGATCCTACAATGAGCAGTTCTTC

v_call: TRBV6-2/TRBV6-3
j_call: TRBJ2-7
clone_size: few
d_call: TRBD2
cdr3_aa: CASSSIEPGLAGGSSYEQYF
cdr3_nt: TGTGCCAGCAGTTCCATAGAACCGGGACTAGCGGGAGGTAGTTCCTACGAGCAGTACTTC

v_call: TRBV4-1
j_call: TRBJ2-1
clone_size: -
d_call: TRBD2
cdr3_aa: CASSHGLADNEQFF
cdr3_nt: TGCGCCAGCAGCCACGGACTAGCGGACAATGAGCAGTTCTTC

v_call: TRBV20-1
j_call: TRBJ2-5
clone_size: few
d_call: -
cdr3_aa: CSARDPGGPQETQYF
cdr3_nt: TGCAGTGCTAGAGACCCCGGGGGCCCACAAGAGACCCAGTACTTC

v_call: TRBV4-1
j_call: TRBJ1-5
clone_size: -
d_call: -
cdr3_aa: CASSPQSSSNQPQHF
cdr3_nt: TGCGCCAGCAGCCCCCAGTCGTCTAGCAATCAGCCCCAGCATTTT

v_call: TRBV6-1
j_call: TRBJ1-6
clone_size: -
d_call: -
cdr3_aa: CASSGAANSPLHF
cdr3_nt: TGTGCCAGCAGCGGGGCGGCAAATTCACCCCTCCACTTT

v_call: TRBV7-2
j_call: TRBJ1-4
clone_size: once
d_call: -
cdr3_aa: CASSLDPIGPRKLFF
cdr3_nt: TGTGCCAGCAGCCTGGACCCTATAGGCCCACGGAAACTGTTTTTT

v_call: TRBV3-1
j_call: TRBJ1-2
clone_size: -
d_call: -
cdr3_aa: CASSHNRVVRDGYTF
cdr3_nt: TGTGCCAGCAGCCATAACAGGGTCGTTAGAGATGGCTACACCTTC

v_call: TRBV28
j_call: TRBJ1-1
clone_size: -
d_call: -
cdr3_aa: CASSLLGGRTEAFF
cdr3_nt: TGTGCCAGCAGTTTATTGGGGGGACGGACTGAAGCTTTCTTT

v_call: TRBV28
j_call: TRBJ1-2
clone_size: -
d_call: -
cdr3_aa: CASSLIGQGNGYTF
cdr3_nt: TGTGCCAGCAGTTTAATAGGGCAGGGGAATGGCTACACCTTC

v_call: TRBV6-2/TRBV6-3
j_call: TRBJ1-2
clone_size: -
d_call: -
cdr3_aa: CASRRANYGCTF
cdr3_nt: TGTGCCAGCAGAAGGGCTAACTATGGCTGCACCTTC

v_call: TRBV6-1
j_call: TRBJ1-6
clone_size: few
d_call: TRBD1
cdr3_aa: CASSRGGQGNSPLHF
cdr3_nt: TGTGCCAGCAGTCGAGGGGGACAGGGTAATTCACCCCTCCACTTT

v_call: TRBV20-1
j_call: TRBJ1-2
clone_size: -
d_call: -
cdr3_aa: CSAWIRDLQITYGYTF
cdr3_nt: TGCAGTGCCTGGATCCGGGACCTCCAAATCACATATGGCTACACCTTC

v_call: TRBV6-1
j_call: TRBJ2-1
clone_size: -
d_call: TRBD2
cdr3_aa: CASSESVAGAYNEQFF
cdr3_nt: TGTGCCAGCAGTGAATCTGTAGCGGGGGCCTACAATGAGCAGTTCTTC

v_call: TRBV4-1
j_call: TRBJ2-7
clone_size: few
d_call: -
cdr3_aa: CASSLEQWPDEQYF
cdr3_nt: TGCGCCAGCAGCCTAGAACAGTGGCCGGACGAGCAGTACTTC

v_call: TRBV27
j_call: TRBJ1-5
clone_size: -
d_call: -
cdr3_aa: CASSLSVPGSWPQHF
cdr3_nt: TGTGCCAGCAGTTTATCGGTACCGGGGAGTTGGCCCCAGCATTTT

v_call: TRBV4-1
j_call: TRBJ1-2
clone_size: -
d_call: -
cdr3_aa: CASSHTWTGGLGGYTF
cdr3_nt: TGCGCCAGCAGCCACACTTGGACGGGGGGCTTAGGCGGCTACACCTTC

v_call: TRBV20-1
j_call: TRBJ1-2
clone_size: few
d_call: TRBD1
cdr3_aa: CSDQTGGPGPYGYTF
cdr3_nt: TGCAGTGACCAGACAGGGGGCCCCGGACCTTATGGCTACACCTTC

v_call: TRBV28
j_call: TRBJ2-3
clone_size: few
d_call: -
cdr3_aa: CASGTGVDTQYF
cdr3_nt: TGTGCCAGCGGGACCGGGGTCGATACGCAGTATTTT

v_call: TRBV28
j_call: TRBJ1-5
clone_size: -
d_call: -
cdr3_aa: CASKVQGSNQPQHF
cdr3_nt: TGTGCCAGCAAGGTGCAGGGAAGCAATCAGCCCCAGCATTTT

v_call: TRBV20-1
j_call: TRBJ2-5
clone_size: -
d_call: TRBD2
cdr3_aa: CSARDGLAPQETQYF
cdr3_nt: TGCAGTGCTAGAGATGGACTAGCCCCTCAAGAGACCCAGTACTTC

v_call: TRBV6-1
j_call: TRBJ1-5
clone_size: -
d_call: -
cdr3_aa: CASRNRNRSNQPQHF
cdr3_nt: TGTGCCAGCAGAAACAGGAATCGGAGCAATCAGCCCCAGCATTTT

v_call: TRBV4-3
j_call: TRBJ2-5
clone_size: -
d_call: -
cdr3_aa: CASSRNRDGETQYF
cdr3_nt: TGCGCCAGCAGTCGAAACAGGGACGGGGAGACCCAGTACTTC

v_call: TRBV18
j_call: TRBJ2-7
clone_size: -
d_call: TRBD1
cdr3_aa: CASSETGGFTYEQYF
cdr3_nt: TGTGCCAGCTCAGAGACAGGGGGCTTTACTTACGAGCAGTACTTC

v_call: TRBV6-1
j_call: TRBJ1-1
clone_size: few
d_call: -
cdr3_aa: CASSGRFLDSLEAFF
cdr3_nt: TGTGCCAGCAGTGGACGATTCCTGGACAGCCTTGAAGCTTTCTTT